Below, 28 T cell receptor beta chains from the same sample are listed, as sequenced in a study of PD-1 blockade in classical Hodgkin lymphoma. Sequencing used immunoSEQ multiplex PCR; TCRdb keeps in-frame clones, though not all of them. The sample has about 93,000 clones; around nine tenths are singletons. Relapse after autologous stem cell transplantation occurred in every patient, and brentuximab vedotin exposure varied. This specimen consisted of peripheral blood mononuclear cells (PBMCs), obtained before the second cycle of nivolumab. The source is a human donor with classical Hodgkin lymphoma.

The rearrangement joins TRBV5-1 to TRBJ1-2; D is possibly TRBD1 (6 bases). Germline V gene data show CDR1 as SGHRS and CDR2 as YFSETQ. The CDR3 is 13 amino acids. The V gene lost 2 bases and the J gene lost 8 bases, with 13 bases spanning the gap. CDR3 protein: CASSFNREIGYTF. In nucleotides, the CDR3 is TGCGCCAGCAGCTTTAACAGGGAAATCGGCTACACCTTC.

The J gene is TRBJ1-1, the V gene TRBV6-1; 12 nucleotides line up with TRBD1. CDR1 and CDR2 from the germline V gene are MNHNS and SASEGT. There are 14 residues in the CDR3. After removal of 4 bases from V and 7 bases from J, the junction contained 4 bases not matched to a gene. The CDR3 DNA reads TGTGCCAGCAGTGGAGGGACAGGGGGCTTTGAAGCTTTCTTT. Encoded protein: CASSGGTGGFEAFF.

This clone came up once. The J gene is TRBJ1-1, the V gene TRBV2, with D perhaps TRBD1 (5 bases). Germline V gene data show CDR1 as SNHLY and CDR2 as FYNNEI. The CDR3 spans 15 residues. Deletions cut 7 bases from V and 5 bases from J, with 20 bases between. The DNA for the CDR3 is TGTGCCAGCACCCCTTTAGGGGCCGGGGGTACTGAAGCTTTCTTT. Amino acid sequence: CASTPLGAGGTEAFF.

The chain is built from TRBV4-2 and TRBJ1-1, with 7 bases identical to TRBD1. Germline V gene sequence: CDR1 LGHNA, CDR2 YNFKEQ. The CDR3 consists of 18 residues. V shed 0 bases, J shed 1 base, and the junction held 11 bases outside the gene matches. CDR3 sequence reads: CASSQESTKTGRNTEAFF. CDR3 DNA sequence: TGTGCCAGCAGCCAAGAATCTACTAAGACAGGGCGGAACACTGAAGCTTTCTTT.

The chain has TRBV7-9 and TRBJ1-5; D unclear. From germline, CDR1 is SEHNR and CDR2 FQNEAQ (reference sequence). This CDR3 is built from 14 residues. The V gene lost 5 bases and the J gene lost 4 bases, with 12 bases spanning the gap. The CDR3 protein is CASSTLSENQPQHF. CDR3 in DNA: TGTGCCAGCAGCACCTTGTCGGAGAATCAGCCCCAGCATTTT. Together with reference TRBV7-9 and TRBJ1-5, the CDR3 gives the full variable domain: DTGVSQNPRHKITKRGQNVTFRCDPISEHNRLYWYRQTLGQGPEFLTYFQNEAQLEKSRLLSDRFSAERPKGSFSTLEIQRTEQGDSAMYLCASSTLSENQPQHFGDGTRLSIL.

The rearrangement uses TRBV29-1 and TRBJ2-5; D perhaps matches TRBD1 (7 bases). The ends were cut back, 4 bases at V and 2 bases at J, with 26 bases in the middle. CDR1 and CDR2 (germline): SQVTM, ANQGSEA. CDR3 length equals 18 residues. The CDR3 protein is CSVGALGQRRGRQETQYF. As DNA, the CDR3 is TGCAGCGTTGGGGCTTTGGGGCAGCGGAGGGGGCGTCAAGAGACCCAGTACTTC.

The CDR3 loop is CASSPTAGGLKSSYNEQFF. Here the CDR3 DNA reads TGTGCCAGCAGTCCGACAGCGGGAGGACTTAAAAGCTCCTACAATGAGCAGTTCTTC. The chain joins TRBV27 to TRBJ2-1, with TRBD2 identical over 9 bases. From germline, CDR1 is MNHEY and CDR2 SMNVEV (reference sequence). This CDR3 region has 19 residues. The junction had 14 bases not matched to a gene; V was cut back by 5 bases and J by 0 bases.

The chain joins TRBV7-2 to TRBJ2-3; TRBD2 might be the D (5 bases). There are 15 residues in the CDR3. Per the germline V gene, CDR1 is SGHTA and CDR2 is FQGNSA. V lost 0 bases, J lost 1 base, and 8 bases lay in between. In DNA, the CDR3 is TGTGCCAGCAGCTTAGCGAGCGGTCGCACAGATACGCAGTATTTT. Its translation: CASSLASGRTDTQYF.

CDR3 amino acids: CASSKAPWGQSTTRSSEYEQYF. The CDR3 DNA reads TGTGCCAGCAGCAAAGCGCCCTGGGGACAGTCGACTACCCGTTCCTCCGAATACGAGCAGTACTTC. This rearrangement joins TRBV21-1 to TRBJ2-7; the tabulated D call, TRBD1, remains unverified against the DNA. TRBV21-1 is listed as a pseudogene. The CDR3 runs 22 residues.

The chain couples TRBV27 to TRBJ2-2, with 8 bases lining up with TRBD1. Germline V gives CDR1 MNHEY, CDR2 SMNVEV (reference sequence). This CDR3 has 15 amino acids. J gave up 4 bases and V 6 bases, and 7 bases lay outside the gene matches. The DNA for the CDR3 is TGTGCCAGCAGCCCTTGGACAGGGCCCACCGGGGAGCTGTTTTTT. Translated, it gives CASSPWTGPTGELFF.

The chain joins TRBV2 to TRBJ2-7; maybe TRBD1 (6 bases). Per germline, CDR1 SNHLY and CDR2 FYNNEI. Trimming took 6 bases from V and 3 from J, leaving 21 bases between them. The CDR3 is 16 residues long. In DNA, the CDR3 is TGTGCCAGCAGGGGACACCGCAAAGGGAAGGACTACGAGCAGTACTTC. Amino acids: CASRGHRKGKDYEQYF.

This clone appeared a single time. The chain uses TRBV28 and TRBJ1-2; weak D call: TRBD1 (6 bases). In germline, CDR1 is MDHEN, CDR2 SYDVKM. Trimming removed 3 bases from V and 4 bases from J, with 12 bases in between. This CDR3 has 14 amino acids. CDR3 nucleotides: TGTGCCAGCAGTTTTTTCAGGGGCTCCTATGGCTACACCTTC. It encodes CASSFFRGSYGYTF.

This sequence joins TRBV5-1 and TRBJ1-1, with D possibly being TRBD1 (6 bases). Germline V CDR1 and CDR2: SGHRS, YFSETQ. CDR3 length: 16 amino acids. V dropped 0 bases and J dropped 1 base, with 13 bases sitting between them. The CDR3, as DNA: TGCGCCAGCAGCTTGGTTACACAGGGACCGAACACTGAAGCTTTCTTT. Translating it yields CASSLVTQGPNTEAFF.

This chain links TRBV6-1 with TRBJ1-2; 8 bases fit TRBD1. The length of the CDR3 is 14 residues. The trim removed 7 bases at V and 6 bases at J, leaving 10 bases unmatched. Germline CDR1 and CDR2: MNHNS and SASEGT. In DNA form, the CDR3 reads TGTGCCAGCAATAAGCTGGGCAGGGGGCATGGCTACACCTTC. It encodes CASNKLGRGHGYTF.

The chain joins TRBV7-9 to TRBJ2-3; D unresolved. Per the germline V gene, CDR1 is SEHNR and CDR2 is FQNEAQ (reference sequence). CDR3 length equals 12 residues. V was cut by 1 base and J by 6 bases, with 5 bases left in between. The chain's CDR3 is CASSLVGDTQYF. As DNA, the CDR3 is TGTGCCAGCAGCTTAGTTGGCGATACGCAGTATTTT. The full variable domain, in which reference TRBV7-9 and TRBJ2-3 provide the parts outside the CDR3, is DTGVSQNPRHKITKRGQNVTFRCDPISEHNRLYWYRQTLGQGPEFLTYFQNEAQLEKSRLLSDRFSAERPKGSFSTLEIQRTEQGDSAMYLCASSLVGDTQYFGPGTRLTVL.

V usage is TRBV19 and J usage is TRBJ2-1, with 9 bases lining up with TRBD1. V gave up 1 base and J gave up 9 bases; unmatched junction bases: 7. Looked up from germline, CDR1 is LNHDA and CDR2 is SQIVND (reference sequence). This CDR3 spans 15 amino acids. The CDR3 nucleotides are TGTGCCAGTAGTATAGTACAGGGGGCGCAGGGTGAGCAGTTCTTC. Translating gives CASSIVQGAQGEQFF.

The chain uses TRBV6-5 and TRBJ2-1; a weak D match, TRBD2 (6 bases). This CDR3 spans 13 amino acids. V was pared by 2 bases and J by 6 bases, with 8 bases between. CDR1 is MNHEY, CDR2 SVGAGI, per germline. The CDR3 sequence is CASSYGTVNEQFF. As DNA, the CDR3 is TGTGCCAGCAGTTACGGGACTGTCAATGAGCAGTTCTTC.

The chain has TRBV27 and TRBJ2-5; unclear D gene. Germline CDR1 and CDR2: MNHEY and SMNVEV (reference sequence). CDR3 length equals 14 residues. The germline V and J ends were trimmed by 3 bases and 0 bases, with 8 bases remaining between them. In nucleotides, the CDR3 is TGTGCCAGCAGTTTTCGGCTGAACCAAGAGACCCAGTACTTC. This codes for CASSFRLNQETQYF.

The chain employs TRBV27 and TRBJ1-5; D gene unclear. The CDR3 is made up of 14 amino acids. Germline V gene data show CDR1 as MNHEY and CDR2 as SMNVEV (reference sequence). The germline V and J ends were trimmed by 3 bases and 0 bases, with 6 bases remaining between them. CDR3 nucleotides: TGTGCCAGCAGTTTGACGGTTAGCAATCAGCCCCAGCATTTT. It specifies CASSLTVSNQPQHF.

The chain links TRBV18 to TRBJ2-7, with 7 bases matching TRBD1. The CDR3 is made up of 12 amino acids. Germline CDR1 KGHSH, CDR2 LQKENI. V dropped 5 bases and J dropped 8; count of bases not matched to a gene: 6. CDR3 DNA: TGTGCCAGCTCAGACGGGACAGTTAAGCAGTACTTC. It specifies CASSDGTVKQYF.

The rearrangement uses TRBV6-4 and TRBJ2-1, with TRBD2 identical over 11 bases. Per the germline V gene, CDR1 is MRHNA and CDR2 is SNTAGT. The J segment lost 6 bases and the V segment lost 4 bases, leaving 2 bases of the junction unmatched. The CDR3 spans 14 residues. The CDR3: CASSALAGGNEQFF. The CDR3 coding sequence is TGTGCCAGCAGTGCCCTAGCGGGAGGCAATGAGCAGTTCTTC.

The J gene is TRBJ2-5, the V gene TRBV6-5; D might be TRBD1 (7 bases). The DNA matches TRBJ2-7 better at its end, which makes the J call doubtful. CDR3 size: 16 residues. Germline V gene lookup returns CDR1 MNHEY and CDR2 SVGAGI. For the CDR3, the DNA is TGTGCCAGCAGTTACGGGGGGACAGTGAGATCCTACGAGCAGTACTTC. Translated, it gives CASSYGGTVRSYEQYF.

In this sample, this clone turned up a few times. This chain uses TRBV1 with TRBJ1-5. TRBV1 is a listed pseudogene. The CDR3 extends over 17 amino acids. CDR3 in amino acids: CTSSQPDPDGAHQPQHF. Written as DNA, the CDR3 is TGCACCAGCAGCCAACCCGATCCCGACGGCGCACATCAGCCCCAGCATTTT.

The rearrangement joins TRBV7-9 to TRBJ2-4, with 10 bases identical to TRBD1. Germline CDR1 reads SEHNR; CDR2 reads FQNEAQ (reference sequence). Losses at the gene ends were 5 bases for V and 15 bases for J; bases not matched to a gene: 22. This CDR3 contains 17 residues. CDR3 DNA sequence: TGTGCCAGCAGCCTCCTGACGGGACAGGGGAGGCAACCTGATAGGTACTTC. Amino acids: CASSLLTGQGRQPDRYF. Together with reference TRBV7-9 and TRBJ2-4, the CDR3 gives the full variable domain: DTGVSQNPRHKITKRGQNVTFRCDPISEHNRLYWYRQTLGQGPEFLTYFQNEAQLEKSRLLSDRFSAERPKGSFSTLEIQRTEQGDSAMYLCASSLLTGQGRQPDRYFGAGTRLSVL.

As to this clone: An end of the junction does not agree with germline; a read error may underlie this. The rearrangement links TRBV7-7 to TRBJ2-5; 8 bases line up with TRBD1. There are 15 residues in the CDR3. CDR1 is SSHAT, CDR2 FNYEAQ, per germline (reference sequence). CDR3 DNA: TGTGCTAGCAGCTCTCCCAGACAGGGGACTGAGACCCAGTACTTC. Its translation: CASSSPRQGTETQYF.

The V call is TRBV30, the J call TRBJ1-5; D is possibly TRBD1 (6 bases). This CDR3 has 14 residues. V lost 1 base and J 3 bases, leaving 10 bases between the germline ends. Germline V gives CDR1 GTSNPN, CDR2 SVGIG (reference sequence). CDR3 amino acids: CAWSEGQNNQPQHF. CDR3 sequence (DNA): TGTGCCTGGAGTGAAGGACAGAACAATCAGCCCCAGCATTTT.

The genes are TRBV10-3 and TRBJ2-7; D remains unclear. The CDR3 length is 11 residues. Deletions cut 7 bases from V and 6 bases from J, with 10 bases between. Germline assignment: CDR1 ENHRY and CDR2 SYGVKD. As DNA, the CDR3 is TGTGCCATCAATCCGGGTGGCGAGCAGTACTTC. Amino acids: CAINPGGEQYF.

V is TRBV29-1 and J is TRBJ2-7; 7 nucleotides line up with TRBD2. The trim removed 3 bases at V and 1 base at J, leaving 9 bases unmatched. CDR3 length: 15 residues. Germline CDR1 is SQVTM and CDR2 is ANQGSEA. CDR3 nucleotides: TGCAGCGTTGACCGAACGGCTAGCGGATCCTACGAGCAGTACTTC. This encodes CSVDRTASGSYEQYF.